This TCR beta chain was sequenced for a study of T cell repertoires in cytomegalovirus infection. Study context: Selection of CMV epitopes for the study included recently identified HLA-C-restricted and well-studied HLA-B-restricted ones.

As for this clonotype: The antigen remains undetermined.

MiXCR was run by TCRdb on the reads, yielding one entry per CDR3 protein. The sample records 700,000 to 900,000 distinct CDR3 sequences, approximately 32% being singletons. Study-wide results and limits: The study identified carriers of CMV plus the relevant HLA from cumulative public TCR beta family frequency. HLA-C-restricted CMV-specific TCR beta clonotypes were dominant in the ex vivo response.

The CDR3 covers 17 residues. Trimming at V came to 6 bases and at J to 2 bases, leaving 9 bases not matched to a gene. Germline CDR1 and CDR2: MNHGY and SAAAGT. The rearrangement joins TRBV6-8 to TRBJ2-5, with 13 bases lining up with TRBD2. The TCR was taken from a human donor in good health (CMV status not recorded). Some clones in this sample may be carry-over from other donors' samples. The specimen was cultured CD8+ T cells from PBMCs, collected from culture after CMV antigen stimulation. CDR3 loop: CASSKGLAGASQETQYF. The DNA of the CDR3 is TGTGCCAGCAGCAAAGGACTAGCGGGGGCCTCTCAAGAGACCCAGTACTTC.